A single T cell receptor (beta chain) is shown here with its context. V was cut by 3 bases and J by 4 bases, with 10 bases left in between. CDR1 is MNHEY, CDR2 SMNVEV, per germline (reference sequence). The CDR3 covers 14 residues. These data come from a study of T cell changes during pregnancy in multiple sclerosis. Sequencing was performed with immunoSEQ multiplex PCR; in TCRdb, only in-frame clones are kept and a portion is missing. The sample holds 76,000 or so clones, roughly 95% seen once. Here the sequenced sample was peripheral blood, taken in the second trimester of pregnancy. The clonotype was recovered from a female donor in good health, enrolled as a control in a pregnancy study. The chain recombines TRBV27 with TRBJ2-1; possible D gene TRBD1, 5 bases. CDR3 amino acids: CASSFKQGYNEQFF. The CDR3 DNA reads TGTGCCAGCAGTTTTAAGCAGGGATACAATGAGCAGTTCTTC.